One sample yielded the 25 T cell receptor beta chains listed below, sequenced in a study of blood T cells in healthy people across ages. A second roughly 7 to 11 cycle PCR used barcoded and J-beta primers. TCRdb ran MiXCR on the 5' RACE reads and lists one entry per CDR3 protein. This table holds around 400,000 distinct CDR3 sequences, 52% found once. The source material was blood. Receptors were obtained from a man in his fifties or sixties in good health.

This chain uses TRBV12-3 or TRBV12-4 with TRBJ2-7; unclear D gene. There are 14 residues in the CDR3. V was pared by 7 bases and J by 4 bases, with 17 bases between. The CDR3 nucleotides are TGTGCCAGCACCACCGGACCGATCCTTTACGAGCAGTACTTC. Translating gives CASTTGPILYEQYF.

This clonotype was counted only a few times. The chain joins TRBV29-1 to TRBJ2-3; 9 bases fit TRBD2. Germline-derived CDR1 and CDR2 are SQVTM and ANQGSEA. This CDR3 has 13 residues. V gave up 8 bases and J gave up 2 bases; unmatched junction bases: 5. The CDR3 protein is CSLSGRNTDTQYF. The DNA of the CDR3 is TGCAGCCTTAGCGGGAGAAACACAGATACGCAGTATTTT.

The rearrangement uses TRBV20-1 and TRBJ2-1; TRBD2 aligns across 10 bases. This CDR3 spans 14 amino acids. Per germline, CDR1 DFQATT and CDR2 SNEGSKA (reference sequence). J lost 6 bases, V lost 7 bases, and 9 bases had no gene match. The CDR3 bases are TGCAGTGTGAATAGCGGGGGGCTGCGCAATGAGCAGTTCTTC. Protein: CSVNSGGLRNEQFF.

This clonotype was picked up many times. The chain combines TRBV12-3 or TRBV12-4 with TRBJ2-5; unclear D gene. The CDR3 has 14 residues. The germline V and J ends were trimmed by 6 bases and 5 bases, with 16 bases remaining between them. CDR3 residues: CASSLIGSGETQYF. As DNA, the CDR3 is TGTGCCAGCAGCTTAATTGGGTCTGGTGAGACCCAGTACTTC.

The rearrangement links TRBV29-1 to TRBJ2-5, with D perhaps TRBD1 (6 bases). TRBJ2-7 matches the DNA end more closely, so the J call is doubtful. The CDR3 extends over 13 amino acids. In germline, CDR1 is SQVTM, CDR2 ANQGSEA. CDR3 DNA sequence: TGCAGCGTTGAAGATCAAGGGGGCTACGAGCAGTACTTC. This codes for CSVEDQGGYEQYF.

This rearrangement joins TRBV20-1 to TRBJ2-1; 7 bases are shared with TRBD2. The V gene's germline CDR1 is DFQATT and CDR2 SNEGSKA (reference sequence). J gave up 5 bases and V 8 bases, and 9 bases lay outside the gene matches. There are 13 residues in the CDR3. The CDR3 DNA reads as TGCAGTACTCTCTTCAGCGGGGACAATGAGCAGTTCTTC. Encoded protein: CSTLFSGDNEQFF.

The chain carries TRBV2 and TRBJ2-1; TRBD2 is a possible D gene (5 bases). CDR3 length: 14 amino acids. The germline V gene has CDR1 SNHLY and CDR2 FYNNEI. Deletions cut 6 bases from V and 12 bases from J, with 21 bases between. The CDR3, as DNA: TGTGCCAGCAGGCAAACACAGCAGCGGACTGGGCAGTTCTTC. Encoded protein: CASRQTQQRTGQFF.

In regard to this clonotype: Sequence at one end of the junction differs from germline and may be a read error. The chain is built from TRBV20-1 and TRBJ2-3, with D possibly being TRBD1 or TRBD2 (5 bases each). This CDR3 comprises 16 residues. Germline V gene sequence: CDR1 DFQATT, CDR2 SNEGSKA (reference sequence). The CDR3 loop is CCALPPGRAATDTQYF. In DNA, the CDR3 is TGCTGTGCTCTCCCTCCGGGACGAGCGGCCACAGATACGCAGTATTTT.

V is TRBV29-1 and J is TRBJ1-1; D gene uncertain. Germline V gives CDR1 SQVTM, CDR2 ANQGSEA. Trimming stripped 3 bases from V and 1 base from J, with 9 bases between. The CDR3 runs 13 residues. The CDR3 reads CSVDDGENTEAFF. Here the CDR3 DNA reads TGCAGCGTTGATGATGGTGAGAACACTGAAGCTTTCTTT.

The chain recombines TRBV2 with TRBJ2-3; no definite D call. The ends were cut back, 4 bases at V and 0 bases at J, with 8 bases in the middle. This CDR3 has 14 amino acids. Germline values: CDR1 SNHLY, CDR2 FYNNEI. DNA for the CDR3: TGTGCCAGCAGTGGCATCTCTAGCACAGATACGCAGTATTTT. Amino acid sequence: CASSGISSTDTQYF.

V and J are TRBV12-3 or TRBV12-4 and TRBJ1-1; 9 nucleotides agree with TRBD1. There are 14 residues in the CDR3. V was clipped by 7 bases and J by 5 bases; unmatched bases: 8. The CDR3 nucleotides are TGTGCCAGCAACCTCGGGACAGGGCGGACTGAAGCTTTCTTT. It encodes CASNLGTGRTEAFF.

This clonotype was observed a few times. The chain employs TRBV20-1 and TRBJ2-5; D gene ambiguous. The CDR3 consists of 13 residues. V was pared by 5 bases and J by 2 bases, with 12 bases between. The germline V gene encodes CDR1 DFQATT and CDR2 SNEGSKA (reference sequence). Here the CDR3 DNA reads TGCAGTGCTCCGGGCCCCCTTCAAGAGACCCAGTACTTC. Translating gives CSAPGPLQETQYF.

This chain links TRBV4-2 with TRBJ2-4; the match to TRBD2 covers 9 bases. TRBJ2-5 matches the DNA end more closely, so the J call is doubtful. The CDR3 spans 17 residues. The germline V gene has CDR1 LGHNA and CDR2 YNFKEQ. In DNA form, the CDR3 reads TGTGCCAGCAGCCAAGGTGGGACTAGCTCACGACAAGAGACCCAGTACTTC. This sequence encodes CASSQGGTSSRQETQYF.

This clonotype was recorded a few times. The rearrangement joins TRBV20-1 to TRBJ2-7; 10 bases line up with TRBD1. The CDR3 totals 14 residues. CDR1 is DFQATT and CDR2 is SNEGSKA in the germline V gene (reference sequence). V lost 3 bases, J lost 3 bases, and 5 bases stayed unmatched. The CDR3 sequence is CSARQDRGSYEQYF. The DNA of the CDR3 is TGCAGTGCTAGGCAGGACAGGGGGAGCTACGAGCAGTACTTC.

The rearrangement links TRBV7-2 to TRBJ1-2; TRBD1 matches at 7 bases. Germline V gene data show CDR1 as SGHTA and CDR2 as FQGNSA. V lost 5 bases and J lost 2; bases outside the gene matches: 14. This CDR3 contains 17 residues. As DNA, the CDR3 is TGTGCCAGCAGCCCAGGTGGAGGGGGCGGTTTAAACTATGGCTACACCTTC. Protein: CASSPGGGGGLNYGYTF. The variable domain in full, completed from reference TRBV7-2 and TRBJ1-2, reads GAGVSQSPSNKVTEKGKDVELRCDPISGHTALYWYRQSLGQGLEFLIYFQGNSAPDKSGLPSDRFSAERTGGSVSTLTIQRTQQEDSAVYLCASSPGGGGGLNYGYTFGSGTRLTVV.

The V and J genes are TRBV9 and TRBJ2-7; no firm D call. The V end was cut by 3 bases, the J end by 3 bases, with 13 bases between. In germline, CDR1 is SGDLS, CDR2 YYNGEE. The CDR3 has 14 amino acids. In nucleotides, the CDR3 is TGTGCCAGCAGCGCCCCCGGACCTAACTACGAGCAGTACTTC. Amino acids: CASSAPGPNYEQYF. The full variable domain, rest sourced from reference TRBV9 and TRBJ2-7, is DSGVTQTPKHLITATGQRVTLRCSPRSGDLSVYWYQQSLDQGLQFLIQYYNGEERAKGNILERFSAQQFPDLHSELNLSSLELGDSALYFCASSAPGPNYEQYFGPGTRLTVT.

The DNA of the CDR3 is TGTGCCAGCAGCTTAGATACTAGCGGGAGCTCCTACAATGAGCAGTACTTC. It yields the protein CASSLDTSGSSYNEQYF. This chain uses TRBV7-2 with TRBJ2-1, with TRBD2 matching 11 bases. Gene TRBJ2-7 matches the end of the DNA better, so the J call may be wrong. The CDR3 sequence is 17 residues long. CDR1 and CDR2 (germline): SGHTA, FQGNSA.

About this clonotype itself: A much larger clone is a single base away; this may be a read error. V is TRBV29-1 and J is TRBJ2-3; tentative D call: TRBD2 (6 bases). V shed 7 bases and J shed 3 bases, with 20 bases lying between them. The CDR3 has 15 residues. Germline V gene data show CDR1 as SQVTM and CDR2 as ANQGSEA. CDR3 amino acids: CSADGTAGKTDTQYF. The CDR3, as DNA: TGCAGCGCTGACGGGACTGCGGGGAAAACAGATACGCAGTATTTT.

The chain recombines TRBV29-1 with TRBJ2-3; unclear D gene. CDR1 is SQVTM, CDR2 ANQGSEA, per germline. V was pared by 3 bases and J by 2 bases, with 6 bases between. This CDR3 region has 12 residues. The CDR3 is CSVEGNTDTQYF. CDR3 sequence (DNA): TGCAGCGTTGAGGGTAACACAGATACGCAGTATTTT.

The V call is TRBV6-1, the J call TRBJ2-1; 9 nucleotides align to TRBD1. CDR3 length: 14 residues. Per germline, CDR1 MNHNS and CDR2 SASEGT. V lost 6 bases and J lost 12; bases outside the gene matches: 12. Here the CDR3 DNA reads TGTGCCAGCAGGCCCGGGACAGGGCAAGGAGTGCAGTTCTTC. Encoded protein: CASRPGTGQGVQFF.

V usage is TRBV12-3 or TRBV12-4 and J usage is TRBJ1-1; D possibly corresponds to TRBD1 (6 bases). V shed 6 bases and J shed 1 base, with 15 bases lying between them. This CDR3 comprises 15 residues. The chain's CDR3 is CASREGGAGNTEAFF. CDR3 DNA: TGTGCCAGCAGAGAAGGGGGGGCGGGGAACACTGAAGCTTTCTTT.

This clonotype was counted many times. CDR3 sequence reads: CASSLGTGEVYEQYF. Here the CDR3 DNA reads TGCGCCAGCAGCCTCGGGACAGGGGAGGTCTACGAGCAGTACTTC. The chain joins TRBV5-1 to TRBJ2-7; 10 bases match TRBD1. Trimming cost V 4 bases and J 3 bases; bases outside gene matches: 7. There are 15 residues in the CDR3. Germline CDR1 reads SGHRS; CDR2 reads YFSETQ.

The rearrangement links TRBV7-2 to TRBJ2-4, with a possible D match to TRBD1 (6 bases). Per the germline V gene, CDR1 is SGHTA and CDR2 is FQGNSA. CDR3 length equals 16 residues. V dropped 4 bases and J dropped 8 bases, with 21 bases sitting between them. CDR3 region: CASSSQYDRRDDIQYF. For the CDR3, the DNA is TGTGCCAGCAGCTCCCAATATGACAGGCGTGATGACATTCAGTACTTC.

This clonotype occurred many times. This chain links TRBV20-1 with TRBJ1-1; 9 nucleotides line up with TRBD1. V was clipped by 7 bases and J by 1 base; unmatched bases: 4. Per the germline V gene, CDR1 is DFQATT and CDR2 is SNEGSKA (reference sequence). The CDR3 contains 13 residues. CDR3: CSVDRGGNTEAFF. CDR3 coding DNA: TGCAGTGTCGACAGGGGGGGGAACACTGAAGCTTTCTTT.

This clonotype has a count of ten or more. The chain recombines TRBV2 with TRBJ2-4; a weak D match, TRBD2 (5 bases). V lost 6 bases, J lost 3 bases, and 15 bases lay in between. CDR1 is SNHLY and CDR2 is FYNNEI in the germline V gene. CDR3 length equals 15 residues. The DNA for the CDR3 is TGTGCCAGCAGCGAAAGGCTAAGCGGCAAAAACATTCAGTACTTC. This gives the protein CASSERLSGKNIQYF.